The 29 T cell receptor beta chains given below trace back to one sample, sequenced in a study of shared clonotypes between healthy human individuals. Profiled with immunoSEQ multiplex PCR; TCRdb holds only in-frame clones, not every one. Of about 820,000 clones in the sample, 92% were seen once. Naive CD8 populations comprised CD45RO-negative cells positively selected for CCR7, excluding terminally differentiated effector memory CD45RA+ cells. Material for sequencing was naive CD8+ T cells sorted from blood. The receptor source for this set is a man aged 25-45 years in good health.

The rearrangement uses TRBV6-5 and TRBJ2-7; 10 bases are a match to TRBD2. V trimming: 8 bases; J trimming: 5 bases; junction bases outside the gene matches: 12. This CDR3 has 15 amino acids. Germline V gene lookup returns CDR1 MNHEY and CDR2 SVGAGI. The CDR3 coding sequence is TGTGCCAGCTGGACGGCTAGCGGGAGTCGGGACGAGCAGTACTTC. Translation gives CASWTASGSRDEQYF.

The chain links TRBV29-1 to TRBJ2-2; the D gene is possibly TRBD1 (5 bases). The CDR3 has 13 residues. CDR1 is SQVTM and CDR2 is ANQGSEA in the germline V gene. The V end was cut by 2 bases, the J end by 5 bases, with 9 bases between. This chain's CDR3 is CSVETTDTGELFF. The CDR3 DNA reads TGCAGCGTTGAAACGACAGATACCGGGGAGCTGTTTTTT.

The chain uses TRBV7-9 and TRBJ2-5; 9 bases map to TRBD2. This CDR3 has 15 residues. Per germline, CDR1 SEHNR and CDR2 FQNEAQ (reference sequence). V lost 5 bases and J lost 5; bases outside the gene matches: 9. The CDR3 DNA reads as TGTGCCAGCAGCCTCTGGCGGGAGGGCCGTGAGACCCAGTACTTC. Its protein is CASSLWREGRETQYF. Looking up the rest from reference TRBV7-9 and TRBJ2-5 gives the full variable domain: DTGVSQNPRHKITKRGQNVTFRCDPISEHNRLYWYRQTLGQGPEFLTYFQNEAQLEKSRLLSDRFSAERPKGSFSTLEIQRTEQGDSAMYLCASSLWREGRETQYFGPGTRLLVL.

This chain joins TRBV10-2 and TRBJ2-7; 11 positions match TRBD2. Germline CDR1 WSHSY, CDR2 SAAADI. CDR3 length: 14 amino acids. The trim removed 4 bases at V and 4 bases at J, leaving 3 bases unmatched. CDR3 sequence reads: CASSAGLAEYEQYF. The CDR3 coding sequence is TGCGCCAGCAGTGCGGGACTAGCGGAATACGAGCAGTACTTC.

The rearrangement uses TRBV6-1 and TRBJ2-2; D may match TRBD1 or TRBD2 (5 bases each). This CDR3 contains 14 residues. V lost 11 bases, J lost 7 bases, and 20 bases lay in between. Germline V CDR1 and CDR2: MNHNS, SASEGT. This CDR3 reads CAAHGDQGRGELFF. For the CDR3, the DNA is TGTGCCGCACACGGGGATCAGGGTCGCGGGGAGCTGTTTTTT.

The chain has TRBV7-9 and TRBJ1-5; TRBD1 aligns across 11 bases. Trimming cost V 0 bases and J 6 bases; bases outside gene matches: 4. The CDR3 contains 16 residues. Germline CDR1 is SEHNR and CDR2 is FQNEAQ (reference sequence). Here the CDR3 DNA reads TGTGCCAGCAGCTTAGCAGGACAGGGGGCGACTCAGCCCCAGCATTTT. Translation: CASSLAGQGATQPQHF.

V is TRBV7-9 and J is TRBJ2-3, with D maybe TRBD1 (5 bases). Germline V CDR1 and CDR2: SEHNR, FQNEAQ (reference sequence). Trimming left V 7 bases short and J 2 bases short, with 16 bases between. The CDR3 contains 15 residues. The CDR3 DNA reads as TGTGCCAGCACCTTGGAACCGGACACCACAGATACGCAGTATTTT. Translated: CASTLEPDTTDTQYF.

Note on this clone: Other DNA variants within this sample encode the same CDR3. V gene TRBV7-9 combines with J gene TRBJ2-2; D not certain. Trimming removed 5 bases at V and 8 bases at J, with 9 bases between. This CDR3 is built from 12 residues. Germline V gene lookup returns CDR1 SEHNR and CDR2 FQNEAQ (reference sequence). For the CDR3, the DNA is TGTGCCAGCAGCCCCCAACCGGGGGAGCTGTTTTTT. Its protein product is CASSPQPGELFF.

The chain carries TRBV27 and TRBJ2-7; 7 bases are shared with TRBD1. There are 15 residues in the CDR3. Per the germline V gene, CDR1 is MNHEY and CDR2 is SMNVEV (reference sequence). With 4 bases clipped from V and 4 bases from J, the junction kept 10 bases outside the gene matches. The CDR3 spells CASSSLTGARYEQYF. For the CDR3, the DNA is TGTGCCAGCAGTTCCCTAACAGGGGCGAGGTACGAGCAGTACTTC.

CDR3 coding DNA: TGCGCCAGCAGCGATACTAGTTCCATCCTCTACGAGCAGTACTTC. Translated: CASSDTSSILYEQYF. The chain recombines TRBV5-1 with TRBJ2-7; the D gene is possibly TRBD2 (5 bases). Germline CDR1 reads SGHRS; CDR2 reads YFSETQ. This CDR3 is 15 amino acids long. The germline V and J ends were trimmed by 4 bases and 3 bases, with 17 bases remaining between them.

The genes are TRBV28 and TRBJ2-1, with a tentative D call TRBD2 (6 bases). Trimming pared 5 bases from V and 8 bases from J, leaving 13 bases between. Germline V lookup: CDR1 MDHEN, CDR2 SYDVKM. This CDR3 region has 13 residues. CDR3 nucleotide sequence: TGTGCCAGCAGTAAGAGGAGGGTCGATGAGCAGTTCTTC. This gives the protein CASSKRRVDEQFF.

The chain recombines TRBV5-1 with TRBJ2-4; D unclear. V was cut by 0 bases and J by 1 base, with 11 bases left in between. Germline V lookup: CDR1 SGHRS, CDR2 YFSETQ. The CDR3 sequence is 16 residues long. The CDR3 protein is CASSLGAFGAKNIQYF. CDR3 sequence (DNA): TGCGCCAGCAGCTTGGGGGCGTTTGGGGCCAAAAACATTCAGTACTTC.

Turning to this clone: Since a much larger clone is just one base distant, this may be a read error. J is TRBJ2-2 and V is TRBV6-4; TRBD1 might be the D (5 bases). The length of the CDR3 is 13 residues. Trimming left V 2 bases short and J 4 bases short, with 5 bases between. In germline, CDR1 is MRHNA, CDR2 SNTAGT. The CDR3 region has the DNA TGTGCCAGCAGTGACAGGGGCACCGGGGAGCTGTTTTTT. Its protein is CASSDRGTGELFF.

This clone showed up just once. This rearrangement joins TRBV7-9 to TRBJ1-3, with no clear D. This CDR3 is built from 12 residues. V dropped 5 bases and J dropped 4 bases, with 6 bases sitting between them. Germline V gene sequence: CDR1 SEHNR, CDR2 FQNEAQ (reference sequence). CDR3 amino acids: CASSQTGNTIYF. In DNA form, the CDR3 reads TGTGCCAGCAGCCAGACAGGAAACACCATATATTTT.

The CDR3 DNA is TGTGCCAGCAGTTCGCACCGAGAGCAGTTCTTC. This codes for CASSSHREQFF. V and J are TRBV27 and TRBJ2-1, with D uncertain. Germline CDR1 and CDR2: MNHEY and SMNVEV (reference sequence). The CDR3 loop spans 11 amino acids. V was cut by 4 bases and J by 10 bases, with 8 bases left in between.

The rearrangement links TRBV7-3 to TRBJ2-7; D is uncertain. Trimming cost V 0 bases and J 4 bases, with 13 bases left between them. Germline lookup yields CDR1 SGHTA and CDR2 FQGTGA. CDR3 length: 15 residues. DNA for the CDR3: TGTGCCAGCAGCTTAACTCCGACGGTCCCATACGAGCAGTACTTC. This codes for CASSLTPTVPYEQYF.

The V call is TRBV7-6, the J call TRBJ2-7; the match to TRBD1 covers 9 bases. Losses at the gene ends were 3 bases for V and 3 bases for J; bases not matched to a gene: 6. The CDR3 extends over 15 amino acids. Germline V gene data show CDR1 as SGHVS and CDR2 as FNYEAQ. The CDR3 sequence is CASSFSRDRDYEQYF. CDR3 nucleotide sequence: TGTGCCAGCAGCTTCTCAAGGGACAGGGACTACGAGCAGTACTTC.

The CDR3 loop reads CSARGPGELFF. CDR3 coding DNA: TGCAGTGCTAGAGGGCCCGGGGAGCTGTTTTTT. The chain links TRBV20-1 to TRBJ2-2, with D hard to call. CDR1 is DFQATT, CDR2 SNEGSKA, per germline (reference sequence). Trimming stripped 1 base from V and 6 bases from J, with 3 bases between. The CDR3 runs to 11 residues.

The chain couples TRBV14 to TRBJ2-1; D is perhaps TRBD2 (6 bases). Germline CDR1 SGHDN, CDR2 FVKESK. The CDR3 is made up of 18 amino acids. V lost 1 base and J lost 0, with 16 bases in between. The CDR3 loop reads CASSQVTVGTYSYNEQFF. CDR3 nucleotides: TGTGCCAGCAGCCAAGTGACAGTCGGGACTTACTCCTACAATGAGCAGTTCTTC.

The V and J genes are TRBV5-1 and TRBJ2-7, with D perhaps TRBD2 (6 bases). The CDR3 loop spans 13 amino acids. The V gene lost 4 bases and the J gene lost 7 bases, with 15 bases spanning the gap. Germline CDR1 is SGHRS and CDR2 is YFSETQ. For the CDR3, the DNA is TGCGCCAGCAGCACGAGCCGGCGGGAAGAGCAGTACTTC. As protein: CASSTSRREEQYF.

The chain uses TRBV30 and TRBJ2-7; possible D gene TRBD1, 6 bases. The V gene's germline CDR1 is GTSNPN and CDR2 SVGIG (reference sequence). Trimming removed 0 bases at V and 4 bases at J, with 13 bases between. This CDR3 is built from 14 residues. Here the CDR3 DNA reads TGTGCCTGGAGTGTACGACAGGTGCCGTACGAGCAGTACTTC. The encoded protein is CAWSVRQVPYEQYF.

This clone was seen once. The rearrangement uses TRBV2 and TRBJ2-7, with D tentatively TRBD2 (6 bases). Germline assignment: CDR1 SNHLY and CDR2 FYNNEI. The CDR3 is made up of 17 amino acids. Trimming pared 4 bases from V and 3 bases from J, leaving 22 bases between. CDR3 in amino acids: CASSVPGRLPEGYEQYF. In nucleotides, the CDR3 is TGTGCCAGCAGTGTCCCGGGACGGCTTCCGGAGGGCTACGAGCAGTACTTC.

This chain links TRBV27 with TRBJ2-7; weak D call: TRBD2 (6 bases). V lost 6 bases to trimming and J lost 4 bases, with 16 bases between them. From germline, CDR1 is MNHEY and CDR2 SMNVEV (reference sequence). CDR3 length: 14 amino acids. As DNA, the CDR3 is TGTGCCAGCAGGGCAGGTCGAGGGACTTACGAGCAGTACTTC. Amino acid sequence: CASRAGRGTYEQYF.

CDR3 protein: CASSDLPGLASTGELFF. In nucleotides, the CDR3 is TGCGCCAGCAGTGACCTGCCGGGACTAGCGTCCACCGGGGAGCTGTTTTTT. The chain is built from TRBV10-1 and TRBJ2-2, with 10 bases identical to TRBD2. The germline V gene encodes CDR1 WNHNN and CDR2 SYGVQD (reference sequence). V was pared by 3 bases and J by 4 bases, with 8 bases of the junction left unmatched. This CDR3 contains 17 residues.

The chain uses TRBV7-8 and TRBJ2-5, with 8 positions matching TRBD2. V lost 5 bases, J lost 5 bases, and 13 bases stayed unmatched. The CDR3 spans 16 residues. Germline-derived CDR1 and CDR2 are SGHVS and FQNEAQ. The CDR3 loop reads CASSPFRTSTKETQYF. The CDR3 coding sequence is TGTGCCAGCAGCCCCTTCAGGACTAGCACGAAGGAGACCCAGTACTTC.

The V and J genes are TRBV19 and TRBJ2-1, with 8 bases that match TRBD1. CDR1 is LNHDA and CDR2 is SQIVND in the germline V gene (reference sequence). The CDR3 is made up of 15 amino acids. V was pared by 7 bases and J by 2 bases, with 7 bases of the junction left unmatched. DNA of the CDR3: TGTGCCAGTACCCCGGGGACAGGAGCCTACAATGAGCAGTTCTTC. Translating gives CASTPGTGAYNEQFF.

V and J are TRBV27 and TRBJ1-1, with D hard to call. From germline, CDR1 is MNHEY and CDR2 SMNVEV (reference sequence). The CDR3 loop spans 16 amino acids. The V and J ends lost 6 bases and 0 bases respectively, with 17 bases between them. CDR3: CASSDTHPGLNTEAFF. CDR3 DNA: TGTGCCAGCAGCGACACCCACCCGGGGTTGAACACTGAAGCTTTCTTT.

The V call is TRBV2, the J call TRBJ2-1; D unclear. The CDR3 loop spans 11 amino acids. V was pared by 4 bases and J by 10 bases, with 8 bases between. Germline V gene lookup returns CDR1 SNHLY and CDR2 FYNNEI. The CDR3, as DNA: TGTGCCAGCAGTGGCGCCAGAGAGCAGTTCTTC. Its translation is CASSGAREQFF.

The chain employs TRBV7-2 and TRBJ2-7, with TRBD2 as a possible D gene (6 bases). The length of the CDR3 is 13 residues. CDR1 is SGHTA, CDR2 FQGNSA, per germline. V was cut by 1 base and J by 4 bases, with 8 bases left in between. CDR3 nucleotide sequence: TGTGCCAGCAGCTTAGGTAGCGGTTACGAGCAGTACTTC. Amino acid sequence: CASSLGSGYEQYF.